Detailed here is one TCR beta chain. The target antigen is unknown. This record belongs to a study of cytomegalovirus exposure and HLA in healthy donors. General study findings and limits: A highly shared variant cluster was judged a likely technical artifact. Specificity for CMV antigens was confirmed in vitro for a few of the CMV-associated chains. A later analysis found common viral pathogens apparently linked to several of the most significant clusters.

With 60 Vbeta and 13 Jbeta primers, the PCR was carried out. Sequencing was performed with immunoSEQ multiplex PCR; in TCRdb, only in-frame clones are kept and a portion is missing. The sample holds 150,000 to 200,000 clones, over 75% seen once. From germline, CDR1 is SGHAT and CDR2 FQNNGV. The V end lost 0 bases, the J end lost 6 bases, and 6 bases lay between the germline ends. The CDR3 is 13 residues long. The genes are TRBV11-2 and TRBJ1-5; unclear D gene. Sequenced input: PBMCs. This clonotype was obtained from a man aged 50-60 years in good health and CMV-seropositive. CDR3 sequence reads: CASSLDRFQPQHF. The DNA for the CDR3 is TGTGCCAGCAGCTTAGATCGGTTTCAGCCCCAGCATTTT.